The 13 T cell receptor beta chains below all came from one sample that was sequenced in a study of identical twins. TCRdb analysed the 5' RACE reads with MiXCR anew, one entry per CDR3 protein. The sample includes 570,000 or so distinct CDR3 sequences, 9.5% to 10% of them seen just once. The sample was also linked to a second study, of yellow fever vaccine responses in identical twins.

Sequenced material: PBMCs. Receptor source: a woman between 18 and 29 years old in good health.

Notes on this clonotype: One end of the junction varies from germline; a read error may be responsible. This chain links TRBV7-9 with TRBJ2-1; 9 bases line up with TRBD1. CDR1 and CDR2 (germline): SEHNR, FQNEAQ (reference sequence). The CDR3 contains 12 residues. CDR3: CASSPWDRAPLF. In nucleotides, the CDR3 is TGTGCCAGCAGCCCTTGGGACAGGGCGCCGCTCTTC. The full variable domain, its missing parts supplied by reference TRBV7-9 and TRBJ2-1, is DTGVSQNPRHKITKRGQNVTFRCDPISEHNRLYWYRQTLGQGPEFLTYFQNEAQLEKSRLLSDRFSAERPKGSFSTLEIQRTEQGDSAMYLCASSPWDRAPLFGPGTRLTVL.

This clonotype appeared a few times. The chain is built from TRBV5-1 and TRBJ2-3; 7 nucleotides align to TRBD2. J was trimmed by 2 bases and V by 3 bases; bases with no gene match: 3. CDR3 size: 14 residues. Germline V gives CDR1 SGHRS, CDR2 YFSETQ. The CDR3 region is CASSYGLDTDTQYF. The CDR3 DNA reads as TGCGCCAGCAGCTACGGACTAGACACAGATACGCAGTATTTT.

This clonotype was counted ten times or more. V and J are TRBV5-1 and TRBJ2-1, with D possibly matching TRBD2 (6 bases). The CDR3 covers 15 residues. The germline CDR1 and CDR2 sequences are SGHRS and YFSETQ. V lost 4 bases and J lost 6, with 17 bases in between. The CDR3 DNA sequence: TGCGCCAGCAGCGCGGGACTTTCCCCGGGCAATGAGCAGTTCTTC. This gives the protein CASSAGLSPGNEQFF.

For the CDR3, the DNA is TGTGCCACCAGTGTACCGGGACAGCAATACAATGAGCAGTTCTTC. Translated: CATSVPGQQYNEQFF. The rearrangement links TRBV24-1 to TRBJ2-1; 7 bases line up with TRBD1. Germline V lookup: CDR1 KGHDR, CDR2 SFDVKD. This CDR3 has 15 residues. J gave up 4 bases and V 5 bases, and 7 bases lay outside the gene matches.

This clonotype was seen more than once but under ten times. The V and J genes are TRBV5-5 and TRBJ2-3; maybe TRBD1 (5 bases). This CDR3 spans 14 amino acids. CDR1 and CDR2 from the germline V gene are SGHKS and YYEKEE (reference sequence). Between the trimmed V and J ends, which lost 4 bases and 2 bases, there was a span of 11 bases. Here the CDR3 reads CASSSRVYTDTQYF. CDR3 nucleotide sequence: TGTGCCAGCAGCAGCAGGGTCTACACAGATACGCAGTATTTT.

This clonotype was detected ten times or more. The chain combines TRBV3-1 with TRBJ1-5; possibly TRBD1 for D (6 bases). The V gene's germline CDR1 is LGHDT and CDR2 YNNKEL (reference sequence). The CDR3 has 15 amino acids. Trimming took 0 bases from V and 4 from J, leaving 10 bases between them. The chain's CDR3 is CASSQETGTNQPQHF. The CDR3 DNA reads as TGTGCCAGCAGCCAAGAGACAGGAACAAATCAGCCCCAGCATTTT.

The rearrangement links TRBV7-9 to TRBJ2-1; 7 nucleotides align to TRBD1. CDR1 and CDR2 (germline): SEHNR, FQNEAQ (reference sequence). The CDR3 is 14 residues long. Trimming cost V 7 bases and J 6 bases; bases outside gene matches: 9. The CDR3 DNA reads as TGTGCCAGCACCGCAATGGGACAGTTCAATGAGCAGTTCTTC. It yields the protein CASTAMGQFNEQFF.

The sample holds many counts of this clonotype. The chain couples TRBV7-9 to TRBJ1-6; 10 bases agree with TRBD1. With 5 bases clipped from V and 2 bases from J, the junction kept 6 bases outside the gene matches. This CDR3 region has 17 residues. CDR1 SEHNR and CDR2 FQNEAQ come from the germline V gene (reference sequence). Here the CDR3 DNA reads TGTGCCAGCAGCGCCGGACAGGGGGACGCCTATAATTCACCCCTCCACTTT. This encodes CASSAGQGDAYNSPLHF. The whole variable domain, filled in from reference TRBV7-9 and TRBJ1-6, reads DTGVSQNPRHKITKRGQNVTFRCDPISEHNRLYWYRQTLGQGPEFLTYFQNEAQLEKSRLLSDRFSAERPKGSFSTLEIQRTEQGDSAMYLCASSAGQGDAYNSPLHFGNGTRLTVT.

In nucleotides, the CDR3 is TGCGCCAGCAGCCAAGAACGGGGGGAGTGGGAGACCCAGTACTTC. Translated, it gives CASSQERGEWETQYF. The V call is TRBV4-3, the J call TRBJ2-5, with 7 bases lining up with TRBD2. This CDR3 comprises 15 residues. V gave up 0 bases and J gave up 5 bases; unmatched junction bases: 6. CDR1 and CDR2 (germline): LGHNA, YSLEER.

This clonotype was detected only a few times. V gene TRBV18 combines with J gene TRBJ2-7; D not resolved. CDR3 length equals 14 residues. The V end was cut by 3 bases, the J end by 0 bases, with 9 bases between. Germline V gene sequence: CDR1 KGHSH, CDR2 LQKENI. CDR3 loop: CASSPELYSYEQYF. The DNA for the CDR3 is TGTGCCAGCTCACCTGAGCTGTACTCCTACGAGCAGTACTTC.

This clonotype was picked up a small number of times. This chain uses TRBV3-1 with TRBJ2-2; 14 nucleotides align to TRBD2. This CDR3 comprises 17 residues. Per the germline V gene, CDR1 is LGHDT and CDR2 is YNNKEL (reference sequence). Losses at the gene ends were 6 bases for V and 1 base for J; bases not matched to a gene: 4. CDR3 sequence: CASRRLAGGQNTGELFF. The CDR3 bases are TGTGCCAGCAGAAGACTAGCGGGGGGGCAGAACACCGGGGAGCTGTTTTTT.

This clonotype was recorded a few times. V is TRBV7-2 and J is TRBJ1-2, with D possibly being TRBD1 (5 bases). The CDR3 has 12 residues. The germline CDR1 and CDR2 sequences are SGHTA and FQGNSA. Between the trimmed V and J ends, which lost 3 bases and 7 bases, there was a span of 9 bases. The CDR3 spells CASSFSGTGYTF. The CDR3 bases are TGTGCCAGCAGCTTTTCCGGGACTGGCTACACCTTC.

A remark on this clonotype: Compared with germline, one end of the junction differs, possibly owing to a read error. The genes are TRBV12-3 or TRBV12-4 and TRBJ2-2; no firm D call. This CDR3 contains 18 residues. As DNA, the CDR3 is TGTGCCATCAGTTTAGGGTCGAGGCCGGTTTTTAGTGGCGGGGAGCTGTTTTTT. This sequence encodes CAISLGSRPVFSGGELFF.